Below, 11 T cell receptor beta chains from the same sample are listed, as sequenced in a study of CD8 T cells in ankylosing spondylitis. MiXCR was run by TCRdb on the 5' RACE reads, yielding one entry per CDR3 protein. The sample shows roughly 130,000 distinct CDR3 sequences, about a tenth of them seen only once. Input material: blood, either unsorted or a sorted T cell fraction (not recorded which). The receptor source for this set is a male donor with ankylosing spondylitis or in good health (not recorded which).

The chain couples TRBV27 to TRBJ1-1, with a weak D call TRBD1 (5 bases). V was cut by 2 bases and J by 1 base, with 11 bases left in between. The CDR3 is 15 amino acids. Germline lookup yields CDR1 MNHEY and CDR2 SMNVEV (reference sequence). CDR3 loop: CASSLLRQGNTEAFF. The CDR3, as DNA: TGTGCCAGCAGTTTACTTAGGCAGGGGAACACTGAAGCTTTCTTT.

The chain links TRBV28 to TRBJ2-7; TRBD2 agrees at 10 bases. CDR1 is MDHEN, CDR2 SYDVKM, per germline. The J segment lost 3 bases and the V segment lost 6 bases, leaving 5 bases of the junction unmatched. The CDR3 contains 14 residues. The CDR3 is CASRTPSGSYEQYF. CDR3 coding DNA: TGTGCCAGCAGGACTCCTAGCGGGAGCTACGAGCAGTACTTC.

This clonotype was found a few times. The rearrangement links TRBV5-1 to TRBJ2-7, with a possible D match to TRBD2 (6 bases). Germline-derived CDR1 and CDR2 are SGHRS and YFSETQ. The V gene lost 1 base and the J gene lost 3 bases, with 14 bases spanning the gap. The CDR3 is 15 amino acids. The CDR3 DNA reads as TGCGCCAGCAGCTTGATCGGGAGTCACATCTACGAGCAGTACTTC. Translating gives CASSLIGSHIYEQYF.

Ten or more counts support this clonotype. The J gene is TRBJ2-5, the V gene TRBV7-2; the D is unclear. The V end lost 4 bases, the J end lost 0 bases, and 9 bases lay between the germline ends. The CDR3 is made up of 14 amino acids. Germline assignment: CDR1 SGHTA and CDR2 FQGNSA. The CDR3 bases are TGTGCCAGCAGCTCGGATTTGTACCAAGAGACCCAGTACTTC. As protein: CASSSDLYQETQYF.

This clonotype was detected ten times or more. The chain uses TRBV18 and TRBJ2-2; the D gene is possibly TRBD1 (5 bases). Germline V gene sequence: CDR1 KGHSH, CDR2 LQKENI. V shed 1 base and J shed 0 bases, with 12 bases lying between them. The CDR3 totals 17 residues. CDR3 coding DNA: TGTGCCAGCTCACCACGGTTGGCAGGGCCGAACACCGGGGAGCTGTTTTTT. This translates into CASSPRLAGPNTGELFF.

This clonotype appeared many times. The chain couples TRBV29-1 to TRBJ2-3; D uncertain. Trimming removed 0 bases from V and 6 bases from J, with 7 bases in between. The CDR3 has 12 amino acids. In germline, CDR1 is SQVTM, CDR2 ANQGSEA. This CDR3 is CSVEERMDTQYF. CDR3 DNA sequence: TGCAGCGTTGAAGAAAGAATGGATACGCAGTATTTT.

This clonotype was counted many times. V usage is TRBV6-6 and J usage is TRBJ2-2, with no clear D. The CDR3 spans 12 residues. CDR1 and CDR2 (germline): MNHNY, SVGAGI (reference sequence). The ends were cut back, 6 bases at V and 1 base at J, with 3 bases in the middle. The CDR3 bases are TGTGCCAGCAGAAGGAACACCGGGGAGCTGTTTTTT. Its translation is CASRRNTGELFF.

This clonotype was recorded at least ten times. This chain uses TRBV20-1 with TRBJ2-1; 8 nucleotides agree with TRBD2. The trim removed 7 bases at V and 2 bases at J, leaving 7 bases unmatched. The CDR3 totals 14 residues. CDR1 DFQATT and CDR2 SNEGSKA come from the germline V gene (reference sequence). This CDR3 is CSVPQLAAYNEQFF. The CDR3 DNA is TGCAGTGTACCCCAACTAGCGGCCTACAATGAGCAGTTCTTC.

This rearrangement joins TRBV20-1 to TRBJ1-5, with 12 bases aligning to TRBD1. The length of the CDR3 is 18 residues. V lost 0 bases to trimming and J lost 1 base; unmatched junction nucleotides: 7. Germline values: CDR1 DFQATT, CDR2 SNEGSKA (reference sequence). The CDR3 spells CSARDSGQGARSNQPQHF. DNA for the CDR3: TGCAGTGCTAGAGATTCGGGACAGGGGGCGCGCAGCAATCAGCCCCAGCATTTT.

There are a few counts of this clonotype. The chain links TRBV25-1 to TRBJ2-1; D perhaps matches TRBD1 (7 bases). Germline V lookup: CDR1 MGHDK, CDR2 SYGVNS. The CDR3 runs to 14 residues. The V end lost 4 bases, the J end lost 5 bases, and 12 bases lay between the germline ends. For the CDR3, the DNA is TGTGCCAGCAGTGTGGCAGGGGGGCACAATGAGCAGTTCTTC. Encoded protein: CASSVAGGHNEQFF.

This clonotype has only a few counts. The rearrangement links TRBV28 to TRBJ2-6; the D call may be TRBD1 or TRBD2 (5 bases each). The V end was cut by 5 bases, the J end by 0 bases, with 14 bases between. Germline V gene data show CDR1 as MDHEN and CDR2 as SYDVKM. CDR3 size: 17 residues. CDR3 in DNA: TGTGCCAGCAGTCTCCCGGGACGGCGCTCTGGGGCCAACGTCCTGACTTTC. This sequence encodes CASSLPGRRSGANVLTF.